One sample yielded the 5 T cell receptor beta chains listed below, sequenced in a study of PD-1 blockade in mismatch repair-deficient tumors. Profiling relied on immunoSEQ multiplex PCR, and the TCRdb table lists in-frame clones only, not all of them. The sample has around 100,000 clones, 70% to 80% seen once. The sequencing here drew on peripheral blood, taken approximately 60 weeks after starting pembrolizumab. These receptor sequences come from an adult with mismatch repair-deficient cancer.

V and J are TRBV4-3 and TRBJ2-7; TRBD1 aligns across 7 bases. The CDR3 consists of 14 residues. J gave up 2 bases and V 1 base, and 2 bases lay outside the gene matches. From germline, CDR1 is LGHNA and CDR2 YSLEER. This chain's CDR3 is CASSQGQGAYEQYF. The CDR3 bases are TGCGCCAGCAGCCAAGGACAGGGAGCCTACGAGCAGTACTTC.

V gene TRBV7-8 combines with J gene TRBJ2-1; no firm D call. The CDR3 spans 14 residues. From germline, CDR1 is SGHVS and CDR2 FQNEAQ. The V and J ends lost 0 bases and 4 bases respectively, with 7 bases between them. CDR3 sequence: CASSLAGEYNEQFF. In DNA form, the CDR3 reads TGTGCCAGCAGCTTAGCGGGTGAGTACAATGAGCAGTTCTTC. The whole variable domain, remainder taken from reference TRBV7-8 and TRBJ2-1, is GAGVSQSPRYKVAKRGQDVALRCDPISGHVSLFWYQQALGQGPEFLTYFQNEAQLDKSGLPSDRFFAERPEGSVSTLKIQRTQQEDSAVYLCASSLAGEYNEQFFGPGTRLTVL.

The rearrangement joins TRBV7-2 to TRBJ2-7; possible D gene TRBD1, 5 bases. The germline CDR1 and CDR2 sequences are SGHTA and FQGNSA. Trimming stripped 5 bases from V and 1 base from J, with 12 bases between. There are 14 residues in the CDR3. DNA for the CDR3: TGTGCCAGCAGCCCAGATAGACAGTCCTACGAGCAGTACTTC. This sequence encodes CASSPDRQSYEQYF.

This chain uses TRBV5-1 with TRBJ1-1, with TRBD1 as a possible D gene (5 bases). Germline-derived CDR1 and CDR2 are SGHRS and YFSETQ. V was trimmed by 4 bases and J by 1 base, leaving 11 bases between them. The CDR3 length is 14 residues. The CDR3 DNA follows: TGCGCCAGCAGCATCGGGACGCCGAACACTGAAGCTTTCTTT. Translated: CASSIGTPNTEAFF.

The rearrangement joins TRBV4-2 to TRBJ2-7; D remains unclear. V lost 0 bases to trimming and J lost 3 bases, with 6 bases between them. Germline CDR1 LGHNA, CDR2 YNFKEQ. The CDR3 contains 13 residues. The chain's CDR3 is CASSQDLLYEQYF. CDR3 nucleotides: TGTGCCAGCAGCCAAGATCTACTCTACGAGCAGTACTTC.